The TCR beta chain under discussion was sequenced for a study of T cells in Graves' hyperthyroidism and ophthalmopathy. Study-wide context: The authors collected peripheral blood at initial diagnosis, before any treatment. Study outcomes and limitations: Ophthalmopathy got predicted by the model a median around 6.8 months before its onset. Blood also contained most expanded thyroid clonotypes above 0.001.

The V segment lost 4 bases and the J segment 1 base; nucleotides outside the gene matches: 5. Germline CDR1 MNHNS, CDR2 SASEGT. The CDR3 is 15 residues long. Amplified regions were TCR beta CDR3 sequences from RNA transcripts. HTBI primers were employed in a first-round RT-PCR of the TCR CDR3. Each CDR3 protein gets one entry after TCRdb re-called the multiplex PCR reads with MiXCR. Of hundreds of thousands of distinct CDR3 sequences in the sample, roughly 14% were seen once. Patients were excluded for uncontrolled infection, other autoimmune disease, pregnancy or lactation. This clonotype appeared a few times. Antigen unknown.

The chain combines TRBV6-1 with TRBJ1-1; 8 positions agree with TRBD1. Sample: blood. The clonotype originates from a man aged 18 to 29 with Graves' ophthalmopathy. This chain's CDR3 is CASSGTGTGNTEAFF. CDR3 sequence (DNA): TGTGCCAGCAGTGGTACCGGGACAGGGAACACTGAAGCTTTCTTT.